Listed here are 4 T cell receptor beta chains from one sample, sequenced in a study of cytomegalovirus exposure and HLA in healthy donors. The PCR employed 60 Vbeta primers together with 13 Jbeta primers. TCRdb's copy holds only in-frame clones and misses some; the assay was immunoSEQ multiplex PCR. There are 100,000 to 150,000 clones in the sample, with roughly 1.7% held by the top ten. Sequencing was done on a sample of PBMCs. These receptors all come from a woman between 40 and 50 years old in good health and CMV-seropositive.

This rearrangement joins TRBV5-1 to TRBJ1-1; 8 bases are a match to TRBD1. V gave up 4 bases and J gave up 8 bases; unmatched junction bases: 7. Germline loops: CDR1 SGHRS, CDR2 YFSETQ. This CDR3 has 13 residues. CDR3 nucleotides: TGCGCCAGCAGCCCAACCCGGGACAGGGAAGCTTTCTTT. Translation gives CASSPTRDREAFF.

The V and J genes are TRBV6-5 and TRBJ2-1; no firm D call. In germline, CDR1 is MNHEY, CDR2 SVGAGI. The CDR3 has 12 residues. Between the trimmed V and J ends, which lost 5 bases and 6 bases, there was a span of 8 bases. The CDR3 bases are TGTGCCAGCAGTGAATCTAGCAATGAGCAGTTCTTC. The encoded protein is CASSESSNEQFF.

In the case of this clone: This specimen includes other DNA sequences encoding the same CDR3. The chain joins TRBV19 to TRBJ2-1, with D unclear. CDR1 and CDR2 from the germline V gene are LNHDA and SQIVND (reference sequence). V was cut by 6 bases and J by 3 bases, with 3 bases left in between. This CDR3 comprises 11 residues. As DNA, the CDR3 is TGTGCCAGTAGCCTCTACAATGAGCAGTTCTTC. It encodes CASSLYNEQFF.

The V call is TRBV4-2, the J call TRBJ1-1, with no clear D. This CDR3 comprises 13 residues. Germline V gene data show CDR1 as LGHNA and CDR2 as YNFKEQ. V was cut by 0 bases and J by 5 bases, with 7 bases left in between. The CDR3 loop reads CASSQELRTEAFF. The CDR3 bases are TGTGCCAGCAGCCAAGAGCTCAGGACTGAAGCTTTCTTT.